This T cell receptor beta chain was obtained from a study of regulatory T cells in long-lasting Graves disease. Whole-study results and caveats: Newly diagnosed patients shared 850 to 1,000 public clonotypes; persistent patients shared more than 2,500.

Sequencing libraries for TCR beta were prepared with iRepertoire HTBI primers and Arm-PCR of CDR3 regions. TCRdb re-called the multiplex PCR reads with MiXCR, one entry per CDR3 protein. Of just over 600,000 distinct CDR3 sequences listed, under 20% are singletons. CDR3 length: 13 residues. Germline CDR1 LGHNT, CDR2 FRNRAP. Trimming took off 6 bases at V and 4 bases at J, with 9 bases between the two ends. Time point indicated: newly diagnosed GD, antithyroid drugs for less than 3 months. From RNA extracted from PBMCs, the TCR library was made. In each case, Graves' disease was diagnosed per American Thyroid Association guidelines. In this sample, this clonotype turned up a few times. Its matching antigen is unknown. The same specimen was also included in a second study, on T cells in Graves' hyperthyroidism and ophthalmopathy.

The rearrangement uses TRBV12-5 and TRBJ2-2; D is unresolved. This clonotype originated in a woman younger than 45 with Graves disease. Sequenced here: peripheral blood mononuclear cells (PBMCs), sampled at new diagnosis, from a patient treated with antithyroid drugs. The CDR3 DNA follows: TGTGCTAGTGGGTCCGACTCCACCGGGGAGCTGTTTTTT. This gives the protein CASGSDSTGELFF.